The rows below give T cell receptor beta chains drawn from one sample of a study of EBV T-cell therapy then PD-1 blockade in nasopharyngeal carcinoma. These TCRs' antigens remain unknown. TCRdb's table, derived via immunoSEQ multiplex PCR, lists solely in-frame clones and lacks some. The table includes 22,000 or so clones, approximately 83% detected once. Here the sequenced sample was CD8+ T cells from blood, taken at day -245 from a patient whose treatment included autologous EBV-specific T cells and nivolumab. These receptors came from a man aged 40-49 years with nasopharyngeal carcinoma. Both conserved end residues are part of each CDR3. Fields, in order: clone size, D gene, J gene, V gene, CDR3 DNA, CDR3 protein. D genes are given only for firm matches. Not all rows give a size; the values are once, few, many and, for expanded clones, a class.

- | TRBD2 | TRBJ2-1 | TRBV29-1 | TGCAGCGTGTGGACTAGCGGGGGCTACAATGAGCAGTTCTTC | CSVWTSGGYNEQFF
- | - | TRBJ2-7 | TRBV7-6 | TGTGCCAGCAGCCCCGACACTTTCTACGAGCAGTACTTC | CASSPDTFYEQYF
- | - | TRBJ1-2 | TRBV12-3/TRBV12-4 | TGTGCCAGCAGTTTAGGGGGGGGAGCAGGCTACACCTTC | CASSLGGGAGYTF
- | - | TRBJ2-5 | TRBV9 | TGTGCCAGCAGCGAGAACGAGGGCACCCAGTACTTC | CASSENEGTQYF
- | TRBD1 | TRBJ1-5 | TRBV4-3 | TGCGCCAGCAGCCAAGGAAGGGGGCCTGGTCAGCCCCAGCATTTT | CASSQGRGPGQPQHF
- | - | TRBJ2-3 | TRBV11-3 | TGTGCCAGCAGCTTAGGACTGGGGGAAACAGATACGCAGTATTTT | CASSLGLGETDTQYF
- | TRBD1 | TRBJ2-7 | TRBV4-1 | TGCGCCAGCAGCCAGACAGGGTACGAGCAGTACTTC | CASSQTGYEQYF
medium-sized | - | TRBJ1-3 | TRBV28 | TGTGCCAGCAGTTTGTGGTCTGGAAACACCATATATTTT | CASSLWSGNTIYF
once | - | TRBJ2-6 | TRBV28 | TGTGCCAGCAGTTTAGAGCCGACCTCTGGGGCCAACGTCCTGACTTTC | CASSLEPTSGANVLTF
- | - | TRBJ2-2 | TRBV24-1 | TGTGCCACCAGTGATTTCAGCGTGGTCGGGGAGCTGTTTTTT | CATSDFSVVGELFF
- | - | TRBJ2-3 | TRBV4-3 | TGCGCCAGCAGCCAAGATCCGGGGCAGGGAGCAGATACGCAGTATTTT | CASSQDPGQGADTQYF
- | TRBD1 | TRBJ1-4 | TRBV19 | TGTGCCAGTAGACCGGGGACAGGGGAGAGTGAAAAACTGTTTTTT | CASRPGTGESEKLFF